The 16 T cell receptor beta chains in this list originate from one sample, sequenced in a study of CD8 T cells in Susac syndrome. After extraction with the RNeasy kit, about 0.45 to 1 ug of the RNA was reverse transcribed using random hexamers. Each CDR3 protein gets one entry after TCRdb re-called the immunoSEQ multiplex PCR reads with MiXCR. Of under 200,000 distinct CDR3 sequences in the sample, about 95% were seen once. Sequenced: CD4+ T cells from PBMCs. The receptors come from a human donor in good health.

The CDR3 spells CSAPEGAGRYEQYV. The DNA of the CDR3 is TGCAGTGCCCCCGAAGGGGCGGGAAGGTACGAGCAGTACGTC. This chain uses TRBV20-1 with TRBJ2-7; possible D gene TRBD2, 6 bases. Trimming stripped 6 bases from V and 4 bases from J, with 19 bases between. The CDR3 sequence is 14 residues long. Germline V gene sequence: CDR1 DFQATT, CDR2 SNEGSKA (reference sequence).

The chain couples TRBV20-1 to TRBJ2-7; TRBD2 agrees at 8 bases. Germline loops: CDR1 DFQATT, CDR2 SNEGSKA (reference sequence). With 1 base clipped from V and 5 bases from J, the junction kept 7 bases outside the gene matches. There are 14 residues in the CDR3. CDR3 sequence: CSARAPSGRNEQYV. The CDR3, as DNA: TGCAGTGCTAGAGCGCCTAGCGGGCGGAACGAGCAGTACGTC.

The chain recombines TRBV9 with TRBJ2-1; D remains unclear. The CDR3 contains 13 residues. V was trimmed by 0 bases and J by 15 bases, leaving 16 bases between them. The germline V gene has CDR1 SGDLS and CDR2 YYNGEE. Written as DNA, the CDR3 is TGTGCCAGCAGCGTAGTGGATGGGAAAGGACGGTTCTTC. This encodes CASSVVDGKGRFF.

This sequence joins TRBV7-9 and TRBJ2-3; a possible D gene is TRBD2 (5 bases). This CDR3 has 14 residues. Germline V lookup: CDR1 SEHNR, CDR2 FQNEAQ (reference sequence). Trimming took off 10 bases at V and 3 bases at J, with 17 bases between the two ends. CDR3 bases: TGTGCCACCCTCCCGGAAACGGGGACAGATACGCAGTATTTT. Its translation is CATLPETGTDTQYF.

This rearrangement joins TRBV7-9 to TRBJ2-7; D may be TRBD1 or TRBD2 (5 bases each). Trimming pared 2 bases from V and 0 bases from J, leaving 8 bases between. The length of the CDR3 is 14 residues. The germline V gene has CDR1 SEHNR and CDR2 FQNEAQ (reference sequence). The CDR3 nucleotides read TGTGCCAGCAGCTTACCAGGGACCTCCTACGAGCAGTACTTC. Translating it yields CASSLPGTSYEQYF.

The V call is TRBV29-1, the J call TRBJ2-1; D is unresolved. The CDR3 length is 16 residues. Per the germline V gene, CDR1 is SQVTM and CDR2 is ANQGSEA. With 3 bases removed from V and 5 bases from J, the gap between germline ends came to 20 bases. The CDR3, as DNA: TGCAGCGTTGATAGATTCAGCTCCTTTAAGGACAATGAGCAGTTCTTC. It specifies CSVDRFSSFKDNEQFF.

The gene calls are TRBV29-1 and TRBJ2-5; D tentatively fits TRBD1 or TRBD2 (7 bases each). Germline CDR1 SQVTM, CDR2 ANQGSEA. V was pared by 6 bases and J by 1 base, with 15 bases between. There are 14 residues in the CDR3. The CDR3 DNA reads as TGCAGCGTAGCGGGACAGAGTCGCCAAGAGACCCAGTACTTC. It codes for CSVAGQSRQETQYF.

The chain recombines TRBV29-1 with TRBJ1-1; a possible D gene is TRBD1 (5 bases). CDR1 SQVTM and CDR2 ANQGSEA come from the germline V gene. CDR3 size: 11 residues. The germline V and J ends were trimmed by 8 bases and 5 bases, with 12 bases remaining between them. The CDR3 nucleotides read TGCAGCCCCAAGGGACCAACTGAAGCTTTCTTT. Protein sequence: CSPKGPTEAFF.

V gene TRBV29-1 combines with J gene TRBJ2-7, with D unclear. Germline V gene sequence: CDR1 SQVTM, CDR2 ANQGSEA. Trimming removed 1 base from V and 2 bases from J, with 9 bases in between. The CDR3 spans 13 residues. The CDR3: CSVEAGFTYEQYF. The CDR3 coding sequence is TGCAGCGTTGAAGCTGGGTTCACCTACGAGCAGTACTTC.

J is TRBJ2-7 and V is TRBV5-6, with TRBD1 matching 7 bases. J was trimmed by 3 bases and V by 4 bases; bases with no gene match: 10. Germline CDR1 and CDR2: SGHDT and YYEEEE. CDR3 length equals 15 residues. CDR3 region: CASSASGTEIYEQYF. Here the CDR3 DNA reads TGTGCCAGCAGCGCCTCCGGGACAGAAATCTACGAGCAGTACTTC.

The chain has TRBV27 and TRBJ2-1; TRBD2 aligns across 12 bases. This CDR3 has 15 amino acids. CDR1 is MNHEY and CDR2 is SMNVEV in the germline V gene (reference sequence). Trimming at V came to 6 bases and at J to 8 bases, leaving 8 bases not matched to a gene. This CDR3 is CASSRWTSGIHEQFF. The CDR3, as DNA: TGTGCCAGCAGCCGATGGACTAGCGGGATACATGAGCAGTTCTTC.

The gene calls are TRBV20-1 and TRBJ2-7; a weak D match, TRBD2 (5 bases). The CDR3 totals 12 residues. V lost 3 bases, J lost 7 bases, and 13 bases lay in between. Germline V gene lookup returns CDR1 DFQATT and CDR2 SNEGSKA (reference sequence). The CDR3 loop is CSASPAAEEQYV. In nucleotides, the CDR3 is TGCAGTGCTAGCCCGGCAGCGGAGGAGCAGTACGTC.

The chain is built from TRBV2 and TRBJ2-3; D unresolved. Looked up from germline, CDR1 is SNHLY and CDR2 is FYNNEI. CDR3 size: 11 residues. V lost 10 bases, J lost 2 bases, and 7 bases lay in between. DNA for the CDR3: TGTGCCACTCGAATCACAGATACGCAGTATTTT. Protein product: CATRITDTQYF.

The V gene is TRBV3-1, the J gene TRBJ1-5, with 8 bases matching TRBD1. The CDR3 extends over 15 amino acids. The trim removed 5 bases at V and 0 bases at J, leaving 3 bases unmatched. CDR1 and CDR2 (germline): LGHDT, YNNKEL (reference sequence). The DNA for the CDR3 is TGTGCCAGCAGCGACAGGGGCCATAGCAATCAGCCCCAGCATTTT. Translated: CASSDRGHSNQPQHF.

The chain employs TRBV7-2 and TRBJ2-3; TRBD2 agrees at 12 bases. The CDR3 spans 14 residues. The trim removed 8 bases at V and 4 bases at J, leaving 4 bases unmatched. Germline CDR1 SGHTA, CDR2 FQGNSA. CDR3 residues: CASRLAGGSDTQYF. The CDR3 DNA reads TGTGCCAGCCGTCTAGCGGGAGGGTCAGATACGCAGTATTTT.

The V gene is TRBV18, the J gene TRBJ1-1; the D is unclear. V was cut by 3 bases and J by 5 bases, with 7 bases left in between. This CDR3 region has 12 residues. The germline CDR1 and CDR2 sequences are KGHSH and LQKENI. The CDR3 nucleotides are TGTGCCAGCTCACCGGAAGGGACTGAAGCTTTCTTT. This translates into CASSPEGTEAFF.